Listed below are T cell receptor beta chains from one sample, sequenced in a study of T cell responses to AZD1222 COVID-19 vaccine. Method: immunoSEQ multiplex PCR; TCRdb's copy keeps in-frame clones and lacks some. This repertoire shows 120,000 or so clones, about 85% found once; its top ten account for about 6.2%. Sample: peripheral blood, taken on day 0 of AZD1222 vaccination. The receptors were gathered from an adult in good health. The CDR3 runs from the conserved cysteine through the conserved F or W. A D gene is named only where the DNA matches it firmly. Size is omitted from some rows. Given values are once, few, many or a class for expanded clones.

NA | TRBJ1-5 | TRBV5-1 | NA | CASSSTGKQPQHF | TGCGCCAGCAGCTCCACAGGGAAACAGCCCCAGCATTTT
NA | TRBJ1-1 | TRBV4-1 | NA | CASSQEASMNTEAFF | TGCGCCAGCAGCCAAGAAGCATCGATGAACACTGAAGCTTTCTTT
NA | TRBJ1-2 | TRBV27 | NA | CASSLMAGYMEHYGYTF | TGTGCCAGCAGTTTAATGGCTGGGTACATGGAACACTATGGCTACACCTTC
NA | TRBJ2-3 | TRBV7-2 | TRBD1 | CASSLGQGADTQYF | TGTGCCAGCAGCCTAGGACAGGGGGCAGATACGCAGTATTTT
NA | TRBJ1-5 | TRBV28 | NA | CASSLKDGPGWPQHF | TGTGCCAGCAGCCTCAAAGACGGGCCGGGGTGGCCCCAGCATTTT
NA | TRBJ2-7 | TRBV28 | NA | CASSRSLGISYEQYF | TGTGCCAGCAGTCGAAGCCTGGGGATCTCCTACGAGCAGTACTTC
NA | TRBJ1-4 | TRBV25-1 | TRBD1 | CASSGQGRANEKLFF | TGTGCCAGCAGTGGACAGGGTAGGGCTAATGAAAAACTGTTTTTT
NA | TRBJ1-1 | TRBV10-3 | NA | CAISDPLNTEAFF | TGTGCCATCAGTGACCCCTTGAACACTGAAGCTTTCTTT
once | TRBJ2-5 | TRBV11-3 | NA | CASSLAVGTQYF | TGTGCCAGCAGCTTAGCGGTGGGGACCCAGTACTTC
NA | TRBJ1-2 | TRBV19 | NA | CASSNPYGYTF | TGTGCCAGTAGTAACCCCTATGGCTACACCTTC
NA | TRBJ2-3 | TRBV11-1 | TRBD1 | CASSAGQGASTDTQYF | TGTGCCAGCAGCGCCGGACAGGGGGCTAGCACAGATACGCAGTATTTT
NA | TRBJ2-3 | TRBV12-3/TRBV12-4 | TRBD2 | CASSFIGGTQYF | TGTGCCAGCAGTTTTATCGGGGGGACGCAGTATTTT
once | TRBJ1-5 | TRBV7-2 | TRBD1 | CASSPSSTGPQPQHF | TGTGCCAGCAGCCCGAGCTCGACAGGGCCCCAGCCCCAGCATTTT
once | TRBJ1-1 | TRBV12-3/TRBV12-4 | NA | CASSLARGTEAFF | TGTGCCAGCAGTTTAGCGCGGGGCACTGAAGCTTTCTTT
NA | TRBJ2-7 | TRBV4-2 | NA | CASSQVVTYEQYF | TGTGCCAGCAGCCAAGTTGTAACCTACGAGCAGTACTTC
NA | TRBJ2-7 | TRBV2 | TRBD1 | CASLERDRPGYEQYF | TGTGCCAGCCTAGAAAGGGACAGGCCCGGCTACGAGCAGTACTTC
NA | TRBJ1-1 | TRBV4-2 | TRBD1 | CASSQEFGGARQGTTEAFF | TGTGCCAGCAGCCAAGAGTTTGGAGGGGCGCGACAGGGTACCACTGAAGCTTTCTTT
NA | TRBJ1-1 | TRBV6-5 | NA | CASIGGGITEAFF | TGTGCCAGCATCGGGGGGGGGATAACTGAAGCTTTCTTT
NA | TRBJ1-1 | TRBV10-3 | TRBD1 | CAIRTGVRTTEAFF | TGTGCCATCAGGACAGGGGTTCGAACGACTGAAGCTTTCTTT
NA | TRBJ2-7 | TRBV28 | TRBD2 | CASSSASAGDLEQYF | TGTGCCAGCAGTTCCGCTTCGGCGGGGGATCTCGAGCAGTACTTC
NA | TRBJ2-1 | TRBV9 | NA | CASSVTAQSYNEQFF | TGTGCCAGCAGCGTAACAGCCCAATCCTACAATGAGCAGTTCTTC
NA | TRBJ1-5 | TRBV6-5 | NA | CASSYGPVGQPQHF | TGTGCCAGCAGTTACGGGCCGGTTGGTCAGCCCCAGCATTTT